The next 24 T cell receptor beta chains were all read from a single sample in a study of T cells in Graves' hyperthyroidism and ophthalmopathy (dated by TCRdb to the late 2010s). The library relied on multiplex PCR. The reads were generated on an Illumina HiSeq 2000. Amplification of TCR beta CDR3 regions was carried out from RNA transcripts. The first round of RT-PCR for the TCR CDR3 was performed with the HTBI primer set and the Qiagen OneStep RT-PCR kit. TCRdb reanalyzed the raw reads on its own, using fastp at Q25 for trimming and MiXCR for clone calling, and kept in-frame beta chains. Every CDR3 protein is listed once, alongside the most common genes and DNA of its rows. This sample is represented by fewer than 450,000 distinct CDR3 sequences; about a sixth of them were singletons. The ten largest clones capture roughly 35% of the sample. Sequencing was carried out using blood. The receptor source for this set is a woman in her twenties or thirties with Graves' hyperthyroidism that later progressed to Graves' ophthalmopathy.

This clonotype was seen at least ten times. The chain is built from TRBV11-2 and TRBJ2-5; no reliable D call. CDR3 length: 11 residues. V was shortened by 6 bases and J by 5 bases, with 7 bases between the two germline ends. The germline V gene encodes CDR1 SGHAT and CDR2 FQNNGV. The CDR3 protein is CASSLRETQYF. CDR3 DNA sequence: TGTGCCAGCAGTTTACGGGAGACCCAGTACTTC.

This clonotype has a count of ten or more. The chain joins TRBV12-3 or TRBV12-4 to TRBJ2-7, with 7 bases that match TRBD1. The J segment lost 1 base and the V segment lost 6 bases, leaving 15 bases of the junction unmatched. This CDR3 has 17 amino acids. CDR3 sequence reads: CASSWGGWAGGSYEQYF. CDR3 bases: TGTGCCAGCAGCTGGGGTGGATGGGCAGGGGGATCCTACGAGCAGTACTTC.

This clonotype was observed at least ten times. CDR3 nucleotides: TGTGCCAGCAGTGAAGCGCGTCGGGCCTTAGCTAACTATGGCTACACCTTC. Encoded protein: CASSEARRALANYGYTF. This sequence joins TRBV6-1 and TRBJ1-2; the D is unclear. V was clipped by 0 bases and J by 0 bases, with 14 bases between them. Germline V CDR1 and CDR2: MNHNS, SASEGT. The CDR3 loop spans 17 amino acids.

With respect to this clonotype: This clone may be a read error of a much larger clone one base away. DNA of the CDR3: TGTGCCACCAGTGACAACGGACAGGCTGGGAGCACCGGGGAGCTGTTTTTT. Translating it yields CATSDNGQAGSTGELFF. The rearrangement links TRBV24-1 to TRBJ2-2; 7 bases are a match to TRBD1. The germline V gene encodes CDR1 KGHDR and CDR2 SFDVKD. The V segment lost 4 bases and the J segment 4 bases; nucleotides outside the gene matches: 11. The CDR3 sequence is 17 residues long.

There are many counts of this clonotype. The rearrangement joins TRBV29-1 to TRBJ2-1; 11 nucleotides agree with TRBD2. This CDR3 is built from 15 residues. The ends lost 3 bases at V and 9 bases at J; junction bases unmatched: 10. The germline CDR1 and CDR2 sequences are SQVTM and ANQGSEA. In DNA form, the CDR3 reads TGCAGCGTTGATTTTAGCGGGGGGGGCCGCAGTGAGCAGTTCTTC. This codes for CSVDFSGGGRSEQFF.

The rearrangement uses TRBV28 and TRBJ1-5, with D tentatively TRBD1 (5 bases). Deletions cut 6 bases from V and 5 bases from J, with 14 bases between. CDR1 is MDHEN and CDR2 is SYDVKM in the germline V gene. The CDR3 is 14 residues long. The CDR3 reads CASSARDFDQPQHF. For the CDR3, the DNA is TGTGCCAGCAGCGCCAGGGATTTCGATCAGCCCCAGCATTTT.

This clonotype was recorded many times. The gene calls are TRBV6-1 and TRBJ1-1, with D possibly TRBD1 on 5 matching bases. The CDR3 contains 15 residues. In germline, CDR1 is MNHNS, CDR2 SASEGT. Between the trimmed V and J ends, which lost 2 bases and 5 bases, there was a span of 15 bases. The CDR3 bases are TGTGCCAGCAGTGAATGGGCCTTGGGGGGGACTGAAGCTTTCTTT. Its translation is CASSEWALGGTEAFF.

In its sample, this clonotype was seen many times. The rearrangement uses TRBV6-1 and TRBJ2-3; 9 nucleotides match TRBD1. CDR1 and CDR2 (germline): MNHNS, SASEGT. J was trimmed by 4 bases and V by 4 bases; bases with no gene match: 9. The CDR3 contains 16 residues. The CDR3 nucleotides read TGTGCCAGCAGTGTTTGGGACAGGGACGATTCAGATACGCAGTATTTT. Encoded protein: CASSVWDRDDSDTQYF.

The chain couples TRBV6-4 to TRBJ2-1; possibly TRBD2 for D (6 bases). V was clipped by 6 bases and J by 6 bases, with 15 bases between them. CDR3 length: 14 amino acids. From germline, CDR1 is MRHNA and CDR2 SNTAGT. CDR3 nucleotide sequence: TGTGCCAGCAGCCCGGGACTGGAACTCAATGAGCAGTTCTTC. Amino acids: CASSPGLELNEQFF.

The sample holds many counts of this clonotype. The chain couples TRBV27 to TRBJ2-2; 9 bases match TRBD2. The junction had 9 bases not matched to a gene; V was cut back by 6 bases and J by 7 bases. The CDR3 has 15 residues. In germline, CDR1 is MNHEY, CDR2 SMNVEV (reference sequence). CDR3 sequence: CASRPAGGPNGELFF. As DNA, the CDR3 is TGTGCCAGCAGGCCCGCGGGGGGGCCCAACGGGGAGCTGTTTTTT.

This clonotype was detected many times. The chain joins TRBV20-1 to TRBJ2-7; possible D gene TRBD2, 6 bases. This CDR3 comprises 16 residues. V lost 1 base and J 0 bases, leaving 16 bases between the germline ends. Germline CDR1 is DFQATT and CDR2 is SNEGSKA (reference sequence). CDR3 sequence (DNA): TGCAGTGCTAGAGGGGGAGGAGCTAGTTCCTCCTACGAGCAGTACTTC. Translation gives CSARGGGASSSYEQYF.

This clonotype was seen a handful of times. The CDR3 sequence is CSARAPPGYNEQFF. The CDR3 DNA reads TGCAGTGCTAGAGCCCCACCCGGCTACAATGAGCAGTTCTTC. The rearrangement joins TRBV20-1 to TRBJ2-1; no reliable D call. Germline CDR1 is DFQATT and CDR2 is SNEGSKA (reference sequence). V lost 1 base to trimming and J lost 3 bases, with 10 bases between them. The CDR3 sequence is 14 residues long.

The rearrangement links TRBV11-2 to TRBJ2-1; 12 bases match TRBD2. The CDR3 length is 17 residues. The germline V gene has CDR1 SGHAT and CDR2 FQNNGV. V lost 5 bases, J lost 4 bases, and 9 bases stayed unmatched. The CDR3 sequence: CASSTPSGTSGYNEQFF. The CDR3 coding sequence is TGTGCCAGCAGCACCCCGTCTGGGACTAGCGGGTACAATGAGCAGTTCTTC.

Ten or more counts support this clonotype. The J gene is TRBJ2-2, the V gene TRBV27; D is undetermined. The ends were cut back, 2 bases at V and 1 base at J, with 8 bases in the middle. The germline V gene has CDR1 MNHEY and CDR2 SMNVEV (reference sequence). The CDR3 has 15 amino acids. CDR3 protein: CASSLISGNTGELFF. The CDR3, as DNA: TGTGCCAGCAGTTTAATCTCAGGGAACACCGGGGAGCTGTTTTTT.

This clonotype was detected only once. The CDR3 protein is CASSPLDFREIDTEAFF. The CDR3 DNA follows: TGTGCCAGCAGTCCCCTAGATTTCAGGGAAATTGACACTGAAGCTTTCTTT. The chain has TRBV27 and TRBJ1-1; D might be TRBD1 (5 bases). Per germline, CDR1 MNHEY and CDR2 SMNVEV (reference sequence). CDR3 length: 17 amino acids. The V end lost 5 bases, the J end lost 3 bases, and 22 bases lay between the germline ends.

This clonotype was observed at least ten times. The chain combines TRBV30 with TRBJ2-3, with 11 bases matching TRBD2. The CDR3 runs 16 residues. Germline V gives CDR1 GTSNPN, CDR2 SVGIG (reference sequence). V dropped 3 bases and J dropped 8; count of bases not matched to a gene: 13. CDR3 nucleotide sequence: TGTGCCTGGAGCGGTCTGACTAGCGGGAAACCCCGTACGCAGTATTTT. Translating gives CAWSGLTSGKPRTQYF.

This clonotype came up many times. The chain couples TRBV10-2 to TRBJ2-1; 11 positions agree with TRBD2. J gave up 5 bases and V 4 bases, and 10 bases lay outside the gene matches. The CDR3 contains 17 residues. Per germline, CDR1 WSHSY and CDR2 SAAADI. CDR3 sequence reads: CASSGKGETSGDNEQFF. CDR3 DNA sequence: TGCGCCAGCAGTGGTAAGGGGGAGACTAGCGGGGACAATGAGCAGTTCTTC.

This clonotype has a count of ten or more. The gene calls are TRBV19 and TRBJ1-5, with 7 bases fitting TRBD1. CDR3 length: 18 residues. Germline V CDR1 and CDR2: LNHDA, SQIVND (reference sequence). The trim removed 7 bases at V and 5 bases at J, leaving 20 bases unmatched. The CDR3 loop reads CASIPGVDRVGIHQPQHF. The CDR3 bases are TGTGCCAGTATTCCCGGGGTTGACAGGGTTGGTATCCATCAGCCCCAGCATTTT.

The CDR3: CASSQEASGIYEQYF. CDR3 sequence (DNA): TGTGCCAGCAGCCAAGAGGCTAGCGGAATTTACGAGCAGTACTTC. This chain uses TRBV3-1 with TRBJ2-7; TRBD2 matches at 7 bases. Germline-derived CDR1 and CDR2 are LGHDT and YNNKEL (reference sequence). The CDR3 loop spans 15 amino acids. J gave up 4 bases and V 0 bases, and 6 bases lay outside the gene matches.

This clonotype has at least ten counts. The chain uses TRBV7-9 and TRBJ2-3; TRBD2 agrees at 11 bases. This CDR3 is 16 amino acids long. The junction had 8 bases not matched to a gene; V was cut back by 5 bases and J by 4 bases. Germline lookup yields CDR1 SEHNR and CDR2 FQNEAQ (reference sequence). CDR3 DNA sequence: TGTGCCAGCAGCCCGGGACTAGCGGAATCTGCAGATACGCAGTATTTT. This codes for CASSPGLAESADTQYF. Supplemented by reference TRBV7-9 and TRBJ2-3, the full variable domain reads DTGVSQNPRHKITKRGQNVTFRCDPISEHNRLYWYRQTLGQGPEFLTYFQNEAQLEKSRLLSDRFSAERPKGSFSTLEIQRTEQGDSAMYLCASSPGLAESADTQYFGPGTRLTVL.

The V and J genes are TRBV11-2 and TRBJ2-2; possible D gene TRBD1, 6 bases. Germline CDR1 SGHAT, CDR2 FQNNGV. The ends were cut back, 6 bases at V and 6 bases at J, with 23 bases in the middle. The CDR3 covers 17 residues. The CDR3 is CASSHIKNQGRSGELFF. The CDR3 nucleotides are TGTGCCAGCAGTCATATAAAAAACCAGGGGCGATCCGGGGAGCTGTTTTTT.

The J gene is TRBJ1-6, the V gene TRBV5-4; D is possibly TRBD1 (6 bases). The CDR3 is 14 residues long. The germline CDR1 and CDR2 sequences are SGHNT and YYREEE (reference sequence). Trimming pared 0 bases from V and 9 bases from J, leaving 10 bases between. The CDR3 region is CASSLAGDRSPLHF. The CDR3, as DNA: TGTGCCAGCAGCTTGGCAGGGGATCGTTCACCCCTCCACTTT. Filled out from reference TRBV5-4 and TRBJ1-6, the complete variable domain reads ETGVTQSPTHLIKTRGQQVTLRCSSQSGHNTVSWYQQALGQGPQFIFQYYREEENGRGNFPPRFSGLQFPNYSSELNVNALELDDSALYLCASSLAGDRSPLHFGNGTRLTVT.

This clonotype was observed at least ten times. The chain has TRBV18 and TRBJ1-4; TRBD1 matches 8 bases. J gave up 8 bases and V 5 bases, and 4 bases lay outside the gene matches. CDR1 KGHSH and CDR2 LQKENI come from the germline V gene. This CDR3 has 13 residues. The CDR3 reads CASSSDRAEKLFF. The CDR3 DNA is TGTGCCAGCTCATCGGACAGGGCGGAAAAACTGTTTTTT.

There are a few counts of this clonotype. With a much larger clone just one base away, this may be a read error. The rearrangement joins TRBV20-1 to TRBJ2-7; TRBD2 matches 8 bases. This CDR3 region has 14 residues. V lost 1 base and J lost 3; bases outside the gene matches: 5. Germline lookup yields CDR1 DFQATT and CDR2 SNEGSKA (reference sequence). The CDR3 loop is CSARGAGGGYEQYF. The CDR3 DNA reads TGCAGTGCTAGAGGCGCCGGGGGGGGCTACGAGCAGTACTTC.